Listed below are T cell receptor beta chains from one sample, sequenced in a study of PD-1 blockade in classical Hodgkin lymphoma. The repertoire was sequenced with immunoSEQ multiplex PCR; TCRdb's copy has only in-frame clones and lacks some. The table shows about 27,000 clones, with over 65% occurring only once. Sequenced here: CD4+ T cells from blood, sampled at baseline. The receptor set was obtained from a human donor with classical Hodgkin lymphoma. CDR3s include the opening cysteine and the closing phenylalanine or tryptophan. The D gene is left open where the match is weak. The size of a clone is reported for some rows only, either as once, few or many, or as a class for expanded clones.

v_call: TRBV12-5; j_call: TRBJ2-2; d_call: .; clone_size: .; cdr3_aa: CASGLVRGPGELFF; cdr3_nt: TGTGCTAGTGGTTTGGTACGCGGTCCCGGGGAGCTGTTTTTT
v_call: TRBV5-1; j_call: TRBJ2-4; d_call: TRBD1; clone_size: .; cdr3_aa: CASSLDGQGATKNIQYF; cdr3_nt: TGCGCCAGCAGCTTGGATGGGCAGGGGGCGACCAAAAACATTCAGTACTTC
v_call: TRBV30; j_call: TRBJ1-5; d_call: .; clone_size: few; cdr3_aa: CAWQTRNQPQHF; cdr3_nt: TGTGCCTGGCAGACAAGAAATCAGCCCCAGCATTTT
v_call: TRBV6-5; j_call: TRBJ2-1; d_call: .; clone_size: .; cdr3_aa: CASSYVALSYNEQFF; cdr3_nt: TGTGCCAGCAGTTACGTTGCCCTATCCTACAATGAGCAGTTCTTC
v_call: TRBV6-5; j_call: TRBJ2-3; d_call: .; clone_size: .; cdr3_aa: CASRSLSASTDTQYF; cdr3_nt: TGTGCCAGCAGGTCCCTTAGCGCTAGCACAGATACGCAGTATTTT
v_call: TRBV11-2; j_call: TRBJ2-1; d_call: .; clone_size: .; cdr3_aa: CASSLGSMEQFF; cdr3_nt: TGTGCCAGCAGCTTAGGATCAATGGAGCAGTTCTTC
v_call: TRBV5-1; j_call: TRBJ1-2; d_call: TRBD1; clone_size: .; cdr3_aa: CASSSLGQGYGYTF; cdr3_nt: TGCGCCAGCAGCTCCCTAGGACAGGGCTATGGCTACACCTTC
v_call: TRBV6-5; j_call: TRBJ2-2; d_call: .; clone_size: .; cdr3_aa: CASSPIYTGELFF; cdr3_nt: TGTGCCAGCAGTCCTATCTACACCGGGGAGCTGTTTTTT
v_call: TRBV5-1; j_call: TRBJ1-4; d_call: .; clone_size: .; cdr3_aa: CASSFRLGEKLFF; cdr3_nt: TGCGCCAGCAGCTTTAGGTTGGGTGAAAAACTGTTTTTT
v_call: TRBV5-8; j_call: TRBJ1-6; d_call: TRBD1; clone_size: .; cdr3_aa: CASSLLYGTANSPLHF; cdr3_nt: TGTGCCAGCAGCTTGTTGTATGGGACAGCTAATTCACCCCTCCACTTT
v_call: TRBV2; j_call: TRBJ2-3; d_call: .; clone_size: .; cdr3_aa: CASSAGVSTDTQYF; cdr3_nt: TGTGCCAGCAGTGCGGGGGTTAGCACAGATACGCAGTATTTT
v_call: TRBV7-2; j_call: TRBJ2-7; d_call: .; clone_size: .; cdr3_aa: CASSRTDLSYEQYF; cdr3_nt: TGTGCCAGCAGCAGGACGGACCTCTCCTACGAGCAGTACTTC
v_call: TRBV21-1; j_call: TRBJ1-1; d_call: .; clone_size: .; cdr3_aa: CASSSGQVNTEAFF; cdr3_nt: TGTGCCAGCAGCTCCGGACAGGTCAACACTGAAGCTTTCTTT
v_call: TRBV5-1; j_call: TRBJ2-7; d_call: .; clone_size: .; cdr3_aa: CASSLARGIWEQYF; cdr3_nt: TGCGCCAGCAGCTTGGCTCGGGGGATTTGGGAGCAGTACTTC
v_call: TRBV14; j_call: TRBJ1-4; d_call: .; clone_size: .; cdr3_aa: CASSRRGEKLFF; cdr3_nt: TGTGCCAGCAGCCGAAGGGGGGAAAAACTGTTTTTT
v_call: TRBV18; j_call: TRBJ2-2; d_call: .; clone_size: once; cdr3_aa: CASSRGQGPDRTTGELFF; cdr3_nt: TGTGCCAGCTCACGGGGGCAGGGGCCGGACCGCACAACCGGGGAGCTGTTTTTT
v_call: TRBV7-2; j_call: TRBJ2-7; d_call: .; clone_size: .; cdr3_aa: CASSLAGGAREQYF; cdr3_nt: TGTGCCAGCAGCTTAGCAGGGGGGGCCCGCGAGCAGTACTTC
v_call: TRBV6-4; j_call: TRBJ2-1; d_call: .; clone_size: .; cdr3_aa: CASSDYGYNEQFF; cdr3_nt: TGTGCCAGCAGTGACTATGGGTACAATGAGCAGTTCTTC
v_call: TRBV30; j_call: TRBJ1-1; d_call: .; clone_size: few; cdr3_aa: CAWSVVGKAFF; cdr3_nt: TGTGCCTGGAGTGTGGTCGGGAAAGCTTTCTTT
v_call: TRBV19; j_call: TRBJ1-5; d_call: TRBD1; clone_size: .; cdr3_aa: CATKRDRKVGQPQHF; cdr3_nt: TGTGCCACCAAGCGGGACAGGAAAGTTGGTCAGCCCCAGCATTTT
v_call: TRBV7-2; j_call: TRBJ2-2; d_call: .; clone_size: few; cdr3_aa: CASSLDGRGTGELFF; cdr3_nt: TGTGCCAGCAGCTTAGACGGTCGCGGCACCGGGGAGCTGTTTTTT
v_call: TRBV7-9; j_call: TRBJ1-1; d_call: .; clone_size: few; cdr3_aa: CASSLRRRGRTEAFF; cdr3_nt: TGTGCCAGCAGCCTCAGGAGAAGGGGGAGGACTGAAGCTTTCTTT
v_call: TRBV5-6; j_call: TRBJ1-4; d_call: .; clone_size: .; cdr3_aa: CASSPHITGIGEKLFF; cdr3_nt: TGTGCCAGCAGCCCCCACATTACGGGGATTGGTGAAAAACTGTTTTTT
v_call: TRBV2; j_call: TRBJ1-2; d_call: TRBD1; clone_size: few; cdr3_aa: CASSPDRVGGYTF; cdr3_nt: TGTGCCAGCAGTCCGGACAGGGTTGGAGGCTACACCTTC